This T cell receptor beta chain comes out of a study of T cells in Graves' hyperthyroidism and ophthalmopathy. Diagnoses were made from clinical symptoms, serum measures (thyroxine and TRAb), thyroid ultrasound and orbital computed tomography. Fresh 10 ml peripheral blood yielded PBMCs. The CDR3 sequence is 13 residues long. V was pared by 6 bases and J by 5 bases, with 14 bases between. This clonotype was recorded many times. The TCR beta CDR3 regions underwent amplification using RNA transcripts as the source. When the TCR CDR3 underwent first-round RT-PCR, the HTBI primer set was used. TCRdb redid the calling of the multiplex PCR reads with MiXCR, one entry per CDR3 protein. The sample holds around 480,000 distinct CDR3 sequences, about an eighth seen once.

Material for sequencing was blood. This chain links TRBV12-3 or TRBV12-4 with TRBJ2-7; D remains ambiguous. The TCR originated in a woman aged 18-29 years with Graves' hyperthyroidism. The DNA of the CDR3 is TGTGCCAGCAGCCTCGCACGGGTGGACGAGCAGTACTTC. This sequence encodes CASSLARVDEQYF.